This T cell receptor beta chain was profiled in a study of T-cell memory formation after mild COVID-19. TCRdb reanalysed the 5' RACE reads using MiXCR and keeps one entry per CDR3 protein. The table lists hundreds of thousands of distinct CDR3 sequences, 20% to 25% of them singletons. The sequence came from an adult woman who had mild COVID-19 (a few samples of this study predate the infection). Cell type and time point are not known. The sequenced sample was PBMCs or a T cell subset sorted from them (not recorded which).

The CDR3 DNA reads TGTGCCAGCAGTTACGTTCGGACATCTGAAGCTTTCTTT. This gives the protein CASSYVRTSEAFF. The V gene is TRBV6-2 or TRBV6-3, the J gene TRBJ1-1; weak D call: TRBD1 (5 bases). This CDR3 has 13 residues. Trimming removed 2 bases from V and 6 bases from J, with 10 bases in between. Per the germline V gene, CDR1 is MNHEY and CDR2 is SVGEGT.